The 12 T cell receptor beta chains reported below all come from one sample, sequenced in a study of human T cells and chemical hapten exposure. TCRdb analysed the RACE reads with MiXCR anew, one entry per CDR3 protein. The table has approximately 160,000 distinct CDR3 sequences, 28% seen once. Documented time point: patch test 3, about 24 weeks after DPC sensitization. Indicated treatment: therapeutic diphenylcyclopropenone sensitization with weekly scalp DPC. The source material was whole blood, sampled in connection with sensitization to the hapten diphenylcyclopropenone (DPC). The receptors shown here come from a woman under 30 with alopecia areata. Some clones in this sample may be carry-over from other donors' samples.

The V gene is TRBV11-2, the J gene TRBJ2-3; TRBD1 matches at 9 bases. The CDR3 is made up of 13 amino acids. V dropped 5 bases and J dropped 15; count of bases not matched to a gene: 12. Germline V lookup: CDR1 SGHAT, CDR2 FQNNGV. The CDR3 DNA sequence: TGTGCCAGCAGCCCGAACCGGGACAGGGTGGTTTATTTT. It encodes CASSPNRDRVVYF.

The chain joins TRBV30 to TRBJ2-3; the match to TRBD2 covers 13 bases. V lost 0 bases, J lost 4 bases, and 1 base stayed unmatched. CDR3 length equals 15 residues. Looked up from germline, CDR1 is GTSNPN and CDR2 is SVGIG (reference sequence). CDR3 DNA: TGTGCCTGGAGTGTACTAGCGGGAGGGCCAGATACGCAGTATTTT. This codes for CAWSVLAGGPDTQYF.

DNA for the CDR3: TGTGCCAGCAGTAAAGACAGGGGTGGGGCAGATACGCAGTATTTT. Amino acids: CASSKDRGGADTQYF. The chain is built from TRBV7-6 and TRBJ2-3; 8 positions agree with TRBD1. CDR1 and CDR2 (germline): SGHVS, FNYEAQ. The CDR3 is 15 amino acids. Trimming at V came to 6 bases and at J to 4 bases, leaving 9 bases not matched to a gene. Combining the CDR3 with reference TRBV7-6 and TRBJ2-3 gives the whole variable domain GAGVSQSPRYKVTKRGQDVALRCDPISGHVSLYWYRQALGQGPEFLTYFNYEAQQDKSGLPNDRFSAERPEGSISTLTIQRTEQRDSAMYRCASSKDRGGADTQYFGPGTRLTVL.

The CDR3 nucleotides read TGTGCCAGCAGCGTACAGATTACAGGTCCGAACACCGGGGAGCTGTTTTTT. Protein sequence: CASSVQITGPNTGELFF. The rearrangement uses TRBV9 and TRBJ2-2, with TRBD1 as a possible D gene (5 bases). Deletions cut 1 base from V and 0 bases from J, with 13 bases between. There are 17 residues in the CDR3. Looked up from germline, CDR1 is SGDLS and CDR2 is YYNGEE.

This chain links TRBV12-3 or TRBV12-4 with TRBJ1-2; D gene unclear. Trimming removed 2 bases from V and 4 bases from J, with 11 bases in between. The CDR3 spans 14 residues. In DNA, the CDR3 is TGTGCCAGCAGTTTATTGCCAGGAACCTATGGCTACACCTTC. Its translation is CASSLLPGTYGYTF.

This clonotype was seen repeatedly, ten times or more. The V and J genes are TRBV29-1 and TRBJ2-1; no clear D gene. V was trimmed by 3 bases and J by 3 bases, leaving 6 bases between them. This CDR3 has 12 residues. Germline CDR1 is SQVTM and CDR2 is ANQGSEA. As DNA, the CDR3 is TGCAGCGTTGAGATACTCTACAATGAGCAGTTCTTC. Residues: CSVEILYNEQFF.

This clonotype was seen a handful of times. CDR3 DNA sequence: TGTGCCAGCATGCGGGACAGGGAGGCCCAAGAGACCCAGTACTTC. Amino acids: CASMRDREAQETQYF. The chain links TRBV6-8 to TRBJ2-5; TRBD1 matches at 9 bases. Germline V gene sequence: CDR1 MNHGY, CDR2 SAAAGT. This CDR3 region has 15 residues. The junction had 7 bases not matched to a gene; V was cut back by 7 bases and J by 1 base.

This chain connects TRBV5-6 to TRBJ2-7; D is unresolved. Trimming left V 2 bases short and J 5 bases short, with 11 bases between. This CDR3 has 13 residues. Germline CDR1 SGHDT, CDR2 YYEEEE. The CDR3, as DNA: TGTGCCAGCAGCTTCGGCACGGGCCACGAGCAGTACTTC. Translating it yields CASSFGTGHEQYF.

This clonotype has a handful of counts. A junction boundary mismatches the germline segment, possibly from a read error. The rearrangement joins TRBV20-1 to TRBJ2-3; D perhaps matches TRBD1 (6 bases). The V gene's germline CDR1 is DFQATT and CDR2 SNEGSKA (reference sequence). This CDR3 is 13 amino acids long. This chain's CDR3 is CSARGELGMDRLF. The CDR3 DNA follows: TGCAGTGCTAGAGGGGAACTAGGAATGGACAGACTTTTT.

Only a few counts were recorded for this clonotype. The chain recombines TRBV6-4 with TRBJ2-3; TRBD2 is a possible D gene (7 bases). Per germline, CDR1 MRHNA and CDR2 SNTAGT. V lost 4 bases, J lost 1 base, and 15 bases lay in between. The CDR3 contains 16 residues. CDR3 coding DNA: TGTGCCAGCAGTGCGATCGGGGGGCCCGGCACAGATACGCAGTATTTT. Protein product: CASSAIGGPGTDTQYF.

This chain uses TRBV20-1 with TRBJ2-3, with 8 bases lining up with TRBD2. Germline-derived CDR1 and CDR2 are DFQATT and SNEGSKA (reference sequence). The CDR3 extends over 14 amino acids. Trimming removed 1 base from V and 3 bases from J; junction bases left unmatched: 3. In nucleotides, the CDR3 is TGCAGTGCTAGAGTCGGCGGGGGGACAGATACGCAGTATTTT. Amino acid sequence: CSARVGGGTDTQYF.

Only one count was recorded for this clonotype. The chain is built from TRBV19 and TRBJ2-5; no clear D. CDR1 and CDR2 (germline): LNHDA, SQIVND (reference sequence). The V gene lost 4 bases and the J gene lost 1 base, with 16 bases spanning the gap. The CDR3 length is 16 residues. The CDR3 reads CASSNPSGRTQETQYF. In DNA form, the CDR3 reads TGTGCCAGTAGTAATCCCTCGGGCCGGACCCAAGAGACCCAGTACTTC.